This entry lists 21 T cell receptor beta chains sequenced from one sample in a study of shared clonotypes between healthy human individuals. This table comes from immunoSEQ multiplex PCR, and its TCRdb copy is limited to in-frame clones, with some not included. The sample yields roughly 2 million clones, approximately 94% seen once. Material for sequencing was naive CD4+ T cells sorted from blood. Subset meaning: CD45RA+ positively selected. All receptors come from a man aged 18 to 30 in good health.

The chain links TRBV5-1 to TRBJ2-5; D assignment may be TRBD1 or TRBD2 (6 bases each). Germline V gives CDR1 SGHRS, CDR2 YFSETQ. V was pared by 2 bases and J by 2 bases, with 13 bases between. The CDR3 totals 15 residues. The DNA for the CDR3 is TGCGCCAGCAGCTTCCCCGGGGGCGGGCAAGAGACCCAGTACTTC. Translating gives CASSFPGGGQETQYF.

Concerning this clone: Relative to the germline gene, one junction end is altered; a read error may explain this. The chain is built from TRBV6-1 and TRBJ2-3; D unclear. The CDR3 covers 15 residues. CDR1 and CDR2 from the germline V gene are MNHNS and SASEGT. The CDR3, as DNA: TGTGCCAGCATTGAACGGCCCTCTAGCACAGATACGCAGTATTTT. This encodes CASIERPSSTDTQYF.

The chain carries TRBV19 and TRBJ2-2; 7 bases are shared with TRBD2. The V gene's germline CDR1 is LNHDA and CDR2 SQIVND (reference sequence). The CDR3 loop spans 14 amino acids. The junction had 5 bases not matched to a gene; V was cut back by 6 bases and J by 4 bases. The CDR3: CASRAGATTGELFF. CDR3 DNA: TGTGCCAGTAGGGCGGGAGCTACCACCGGGGAGCTGTTTTTT.

In this sample, this clone turned up once. V usage is TRBV27 and J usage is TRBJ1-2; D unresolved. Deletions cut 0 bases from V and 1 base from J, with 6 bases between. The CDR3 loop spans 14 amino acids. Germline values: CDR1 MNHEY, CDR2 SMNVEV (reference sequence). CDR3 residues: CASSLSHSNYGYTF. The CDR3 DNA follows: TGTGCCAGCAGTTTATCGCACAGTAACTATGGCTACACCTTC.

This clone was counted a single time. V and J are TRBV6-5 and TRBJ1-1; TRBD1 might be the D (6 bases). The germline V gene has CDR1 MNHEY and CDR2 SVGAGI. V was shortened by 5 bases and J by 11 bases, with 15 bases between the two germline ends. The CDR3 runs 12 residues. CDR3 in DNA: TGTGCCAGCAGTACCAGGGGATCGGTGGCTTTCTTT. The encoded protein is CASSTRGSVAFF.

The J gene is TRBJ1-1, the V gene TRBV28; weak D call: TRBD1 (6 bases). CDR1 and CDR2 from the germline V gene are MDHEN and SYDVKM. The CDR3 contains 14 residues. V lost 6 bases to trimming and J lost 5 bases, with 16 bases between them. This CDR3 reads CASSLTGSSTEAFF. The CDR3 region has the DNA TGTGCCAGCAGCCTGACAGGATCTAGTACTGAAGCTTTCTTT.

This chain links TRBV7-6 with TRBJ2-3, with a possible D match to TRBD2 (6 bases). V lost 5 bases and J 1 base, leaving 13 bases between the germline ends. From germline, CDR1 is SGHVS and CDR2 FNYEAQ. This CDR3 has 15 amino acids. This chain's CDR3 is CASSHAGGGTDTQYF. The CDR3 DNA is TGTGCCAGCAGCCATGCCGGCGGGGGCACAGATACGCAGTATTTT.

J is TRBJ1-2 and V is TRBV18; 11 bases fit TRBD1. This CDR3 contains 15 residues. Per the germline V gene, CDR1 is KGHSH and CDR2 is LQKENI. The V and J ends lost 3 bases and 13 bases, in that order; junction bases with no gene match: 13. The CDR3 loop is CASSPGRTGGPPSTF. In DNA form, the CDR3 reads TGTGCCAGCTCACCTGGAAGGACAGGGGGCCCTCCATCCACCTTC.

The J gene is TRBJ2-2, the V gene TRBV5-1; tentatively, D is TRBD2 (6 bases). V gave up 0 bases and J gave up 6 bases, with 9 bases separating them. CDR1 and CDR2 from the germline V gene are SGHRS and YFSETQ. The CDR3 length is 14 residues. CDR3 DNA: TGCGCCAGCAGCTTGGCCGCGGGGTCCGGGGAGCTGTTTTTT. Protein sequence: CASSLAAGSGELFF.

This clone was found once. This sequence joins TRBV2 and TRBJ2-1, with TRBD1 identical over 8 bases. Per germline, CDR1 SNHLY and CDR2 FYNNEI. This CDR3 has 15 residues. Germline trimming cut 6 bases from V and 3 bases from J; bases unmatched to any gene: 7. The CDR3 bases are TGTGCCAGCAGGGCTGACAGGGGTTTCTACAATGAGCAGTTCTTC. It encodes CASRADRGFYNEQFF.

The CDR3 loop reads CASSLGIQREQYF. In nucleotides, the CDR3 is TGTGCCAGCAGCTTAGGAATTCAGAGAGAGCAGTACTTC. This chain joins TRBV7-6 and TRBJ2-7; no clear D. The germline gives CDR1 SGHVS, CDR2 FNYEAQ. Deletions cut 1 base from V and 7 bases from J, with 11 bases between. The length of the CDR3 is 13 residues.

The rearrangement links TRBV6-1 to TRBJ2-7; 16 bases align to TRBD2. V shed 4 bases and J 5 bases; nucleotides not matched to a gene: 8. The CDR3 is made up of 17 amino acids. Germline V gene data show CDR1 as MNHNS and CDR2 as SASEGT. This chain's CDR3 is CASSVAGLAGGANEQYF. CDR3 nucleotide sequence: TGTGCCAGCAGTGTTGCGGGACTAGCGGGAGGGGCCAACGAGCAGTACTTC.

V gene TRBV19 combines with J gene TRBJ1-2; TRBD1 matches at 10 bases. V shed 5 bases, J shed 2 bases, and the junction held 5 bases outside the gene matches. Looked up from germline, CDR1 is LNHDA and CDR2 is SQIVND (reference sequence). The CDR3 totals 15 residues. The CDR3 region has the DNA TGTGCCAGTAGTCTAAAGACAGGGGGCAACTATGGCTACACCTTC. Translation gives CASSLKTGGNYGYTF.

The V call is TRBV5-1, the J call TRBJ1-4, with D perhaps matching TRBD1 (5 bases). Per the germline V gene, CDR1 is SGHRS and CDR2 is YFSETQ. Trimming removed 2 bases from V and 5 bases from J, with 13 bases in between. The CDR3 spans 15 residues. CDR3 sequence reads: CASSFRGELNEKLFF. In DNA form, the CDR3 reads TGCGCCAGCAGCTTTAGGGGTGAGCTGAATGAAAAACTGTTTTTT.

The chain recombines TRBV6-6 with TRBJ2-5; tentatively, D is TRBD2 (6 bases). The CDR3 spans 12 residues. Trimming pared 4 bases from V and 5 bases from J, leaving 8 bases between. CDR1 is MNHNY and CDR2 is SVGAGI in the germline V gene (reference sequence). The CDR3 here is CASSLSGETQYF. CDR3 DNA: TGTGCCAGCAGTTTAAGCGGGGAGACCCAGTACTTC.

The chain has TRBV28 and TRBJ1-2, with a tentative D call TRBD1 (5 bases). This CDR3 has 15 residues. CDR1 and CDR2 from the germline V gene are MDHEN and SYDVKM. V was cut by 4 bases and J by 4 bases, with 16 bases left in between. DNA of the CDR3: TGTGCCAGCAGTTGGGGATTGGGGGGTAGCTATGGCTACACCTTC. Its translation: CASSWGLGGSYGYTF.

The genes are TRBV5-4 and TRBJ1-2, with a weak D call TRBD1 (6 bases). This CDR3 has 15 amino acids. V was pared by 0 bases and J by 4 bases, with 13 bases between. Germline V lookup: CDR1 SGHNT, CDR2 YYREEE (reference sequence). CDR3 sequence: CASSLAAGEVYGYTF. The CDR3 bases are TGTGCCAGCAGCTTGGCCGCAGGGGAGGTCTATGGCTACACCTTC.

In its sample, this clone was seen once. The chain carries TRBV6-5 and TRBJ2-1; D unclear. Germline CDR1 reads MNHEY; CDR2 reads SVGAGI. The ends were cut back, 2 bases at V and 8 bases at J, with 13 bases in the middle. This CDR3 comprises 14 residues. CDR3 sequence reads: CASSYDANRDEQFF. The DNA of the CDR3 is TGTGCCAGCAGTTACGATGCAAACCGGGATGAGCAGTTCTTC.

The chain couples TRBV2 to TRBJ1-6; D call uncertain. This CDR3 has 14 amino acids. The germline V gene encodes CDR1 SNHLY and CDR2 FYNNEI. V lost 8 bases to trimming and J lost 8 bases, with 16 bases between them. The CDR3 here is CASVKSLGYSPLHF. The CDR3 nucleotides read TGTGCCAGCGTGAAATCACTCGGATATTCACCCCTCCACTTT.

The chain joins TRBV7-9 to TRBJ2-1; weak D call: TRBD1 (7 bases). Per germline, CDR1 SEHNR and CDR2 FQNEAQ (reference sequence). This CDR3 has 12 amino acids. Trimming took off 4 bases at V and 9 bases at J, with 10 bases between the two ends. The CDR3 bases are TGTGCCAGCAGCTCAGGGGGAGGTGAGCAGTTCTTC. This sequence encodes CASSSGGGEQFF.

The rearrangement joins TRBV6-1 to TRBJ2-5; possibly TRBD2 for D (5 bases). Germline V gives CDR1 MNHNS, CDR2 SASEGT. Between the trimmed V and J ends, which lost 0 bases and 5 bases, there was a span of 13 bases. This CDR3 comprises 15 residues. CDR3 residues: CASSEALRVVETQYF. In DNA form, the CDR3 reads TGTGCCAGCAGTGAAGCATTGAGGGTGGTTGAGACCCAGTACTTC.